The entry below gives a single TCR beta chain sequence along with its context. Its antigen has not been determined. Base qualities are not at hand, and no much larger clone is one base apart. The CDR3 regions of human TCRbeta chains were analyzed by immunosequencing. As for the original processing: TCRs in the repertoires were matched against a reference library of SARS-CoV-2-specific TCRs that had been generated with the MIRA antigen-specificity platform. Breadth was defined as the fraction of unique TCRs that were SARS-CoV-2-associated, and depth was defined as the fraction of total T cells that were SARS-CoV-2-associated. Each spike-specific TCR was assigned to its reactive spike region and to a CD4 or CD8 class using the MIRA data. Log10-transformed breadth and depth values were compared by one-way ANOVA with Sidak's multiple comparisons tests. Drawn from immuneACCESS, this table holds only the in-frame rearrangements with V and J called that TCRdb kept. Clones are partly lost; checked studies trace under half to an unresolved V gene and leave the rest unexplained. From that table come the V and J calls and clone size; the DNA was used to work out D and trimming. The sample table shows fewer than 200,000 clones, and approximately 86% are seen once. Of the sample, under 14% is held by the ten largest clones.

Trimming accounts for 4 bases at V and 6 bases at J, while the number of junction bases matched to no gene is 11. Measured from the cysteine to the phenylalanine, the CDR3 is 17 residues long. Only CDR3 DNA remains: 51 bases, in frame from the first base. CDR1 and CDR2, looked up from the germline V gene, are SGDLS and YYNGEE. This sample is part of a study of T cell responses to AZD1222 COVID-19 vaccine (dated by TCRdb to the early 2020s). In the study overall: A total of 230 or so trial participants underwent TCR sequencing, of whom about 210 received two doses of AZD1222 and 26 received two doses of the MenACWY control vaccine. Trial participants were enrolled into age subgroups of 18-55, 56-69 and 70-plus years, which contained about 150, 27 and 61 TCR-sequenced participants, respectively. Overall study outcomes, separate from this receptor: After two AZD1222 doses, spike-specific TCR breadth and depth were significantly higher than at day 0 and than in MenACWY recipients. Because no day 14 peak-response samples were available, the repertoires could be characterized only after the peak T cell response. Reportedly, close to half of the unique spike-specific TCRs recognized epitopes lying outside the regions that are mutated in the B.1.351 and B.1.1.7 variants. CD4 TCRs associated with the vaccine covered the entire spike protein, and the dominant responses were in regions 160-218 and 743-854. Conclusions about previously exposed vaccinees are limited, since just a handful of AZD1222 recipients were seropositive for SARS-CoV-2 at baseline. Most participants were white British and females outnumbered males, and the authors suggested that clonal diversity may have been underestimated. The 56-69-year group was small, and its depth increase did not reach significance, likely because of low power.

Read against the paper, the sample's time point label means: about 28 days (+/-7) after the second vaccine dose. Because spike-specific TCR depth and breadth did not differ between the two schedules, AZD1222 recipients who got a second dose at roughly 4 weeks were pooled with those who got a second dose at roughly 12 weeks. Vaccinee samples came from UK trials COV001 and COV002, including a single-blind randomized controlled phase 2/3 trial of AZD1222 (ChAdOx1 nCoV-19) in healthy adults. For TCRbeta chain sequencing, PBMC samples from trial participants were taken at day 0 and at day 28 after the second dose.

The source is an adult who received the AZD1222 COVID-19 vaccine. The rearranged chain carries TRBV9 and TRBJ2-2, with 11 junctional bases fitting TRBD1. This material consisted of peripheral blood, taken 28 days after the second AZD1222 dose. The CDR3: CASSPRPGQGVSGELFF. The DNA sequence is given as TGTGCCAGCAGCCCTCGTCCGGGACAGGGGGTTTCCGGGGAGCTGTTTTTT.